The clone carrying this TCR beta chain was counted only a few times. The antigen is not known. TCRdb re-called the reads through MiXCR, storing one row per CDR3 protein. The data contain about 480,000 distinct CDR3 sequences, 30% to 40% of them singletons. The germline V gene encodes CDR1 PRHDT and CDR2 FYEKMQ (reference sequence). The CDR3 extends over 13 amino acids. Trimming took off 4 bases at V and 3 bases at J, with 10 bases between the two ends. The data originate from a study of T cell repertoires in cytomegalovirus infection. This clonotype originated in a human donor in good health (CMV status not recorded). Some clones in this sample may be carry-over from other donors' samples. The material was cultured PBMCs, obtained from culture after CMV antigen stimulation. The chain is built from TRBV13 and TRBJ2-7, with D uncertain. The CDR3 region is CASSSQDHYEQYV. For the CDR3, the DNA is TGTGCCAGCAGCTCCCAGGATCACTACGAGCAGTACGTC.